The subject of this entry is one TCR beta chain. The antigen remains undetermined. The entry originates in a study of cytomegalovirus exposure and HLA in healthy donors. Broader study findings: Later analysis suggested links between common viral pathogens and several top significant clusters. Follow-up analysis later connected one missense variant in DCLRE1C with trimming of TCR beta V- and J-genes. A later analysis showed HLA-associated TCR beta chains outstripping equally common others in clonal expansion. Most of the TCR beta V segments (in an earlier analysis) were productive either about 87% or about 30% of the time.

Primers for the PCR totalled 60 Vbeta and 13 Jbeta. Sequencing used immunoSEQ multiplex PCR; TCRdb keeps in-frame clones, though not all of them. Listed are fewer than 60,000 clones; approximately 12% falls within the top ten. Trimming pared 4 bases from V and 4 bases from J, leaving 11 bases between. This CDR3 has 12 amino acids. The germline V gene encodes CDR1 SQVTM and CDR2 ANQGSEA. The sample was PBMCs. The gene calls are TRBV29-1 and TRBJ2-7; maybe TRBD2 (5 bases). The clonotype originates from a woman younger than 45 in good health and CMV-seropositive. Written as DNA, the CDR3 is TGCAGCGTTGGAGGACTTTCATACGAGCAGTACTTC. Translating gives CSVGGLSYEQYF.